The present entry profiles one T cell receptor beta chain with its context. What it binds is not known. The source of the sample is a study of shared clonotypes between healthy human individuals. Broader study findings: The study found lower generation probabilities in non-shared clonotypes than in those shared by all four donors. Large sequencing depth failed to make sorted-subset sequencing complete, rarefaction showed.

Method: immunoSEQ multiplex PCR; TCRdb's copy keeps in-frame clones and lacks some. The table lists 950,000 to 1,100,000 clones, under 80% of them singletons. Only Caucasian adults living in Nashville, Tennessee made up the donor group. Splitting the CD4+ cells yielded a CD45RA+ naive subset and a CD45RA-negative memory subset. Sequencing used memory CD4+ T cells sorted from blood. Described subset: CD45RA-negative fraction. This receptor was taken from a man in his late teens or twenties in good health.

CDR3 amino acids: CASSLGLAGGIQRETQYF. In DNA form, the CDR3 reads TGCGCCAGCAGCTTGGGGCTAGCGGGGGGCATACAGAGAGAGACCCAGTACTTC. The chain recombines TRBV5-1 with TRBJ2-5, with TRBD2 identical over 11 bases. Trimming cost V 0 bases and J 4 bases; bases outside gene matches: 11. Germline V gene lookup returns CDR1 SGHRS and CDR2 YFSETQ. The CDR3 runs to 18 residues.